One and the same sample provided the 22 T cell receptor beta chains below, sequenced in a study of shared clonotypes between healthy human individuals. Clones were sequenced by immunoSEQ multiplex PCR, and TCRdb holds only the in-frame ones, with some missing. The table shows roughly 1,500,000 clones, with approximately 98.5% occurring only once. The sequenced sample was naive CD4+ T cells sorted from blood. Described subset: CD45RA+ positively selected. The receptors shown here come from a man aged 25 to 45 in good health.

The gene calls are TRBV7-8 and TRBJ1-3, with unresolved D. Germline V gives CDR1 SGHVS, CDR2 FQNEAQ. V was clipped by 1 base and J by 1 base, with 8 bases between them. The CDR3 runs 15 residues. The CDR3 DNA follows: TGTGCCAGCAGCTTAGTGGCCGGGTCTGGAAACACCATATATTTT. Its translation is CASSLVAGSGNTIYF.

The chain is built from TRBV5-1 and TRBJ2-1, with 9 bases identical to TRBD1. Germline V gene sequence: CDR1 SGHRS, CDR2 YFSETQ. Losses at the gene ends were 2 bases for V and 6 bases for J; bases not matched to a gene: 9. The CDR3 covers 16 residues. CDR3 in DNA: TGCGCCAGCAGCTTTAGCCTCGGGACAGGGCTCAATGAGCAGTTCTTC. It yields the protein CASSFSLGTGLNEQFF. The whole variable domain, remainder taken from reference TRBV5-1 and TRBJ2-1, is KAGVTQTPRYLIKTRGQQVTLSCSPISGHRSVSWYQQTPGQGLQFLFEYFSETQRNKGNFPGRFSGRQFSNSRSEMNVSTLELGDSALYLCASSFSLGTGLNEQFFGPGTRLTVL.

A single count supports this clone. Here the CDR3 reads CASSKATSSGETQYF. The DNA of the CDR3 is TGTGCCAGCAGCAAAGCGACATCCTCCGGGGAGACCCAGTACTTC. The chain combines TRBV21-1 with TRBJ2-5. TRBV21-1 is flagged as a pseudogene. CDR3 length: 15 residues.

The genes are TRBV28 and TRBJ2-3, with a weak D call TRBD1 (6 bases). CDR1 and CDR2 from the germline V gene are MDHEN and SYDVKM. V lost 2 bases and J 6 bases, leaving 15 bases between the germline ends. The CDR3 is made up of 15 amino acids. The CDR3: CASSLGGLSGDTQYF. The CDR3 coding sequence is TGTGCCAGCAGTTTAGGGGGCCTGAGTGGGGATACGCAGTATTTT. Combining the CDR3 with reference TRBV28 and TRBJ2-3 gives the whole variable domain DVKVTQSSRYLVKRTGEKVFLECVQDMDHENMFWYRQDPGLGLRLIYFSYDVKMKEKGDIPEGYSVSREKKERFSLILESASTNQTSMYLCASSLGGLSGDTQYFGPGTRLTVL.

The chain recombines TRBV7-2 with TRBJ2-7, with TRBD2 matching over 7 bases. CDR1 is SGHTA and CDR2 is FQGNSA in the germline V gene. Losses at the gene ends were 3 bases for V and 0 bases for J; bases not matched to a gene: 5. The CDR3 consists of 15 residues. CDR3 protein: CASSFPGLSSYEQYF. CDR3 coding DNA: TGTGCCAGCAGCTTTCCGGGACTAAGCTCCTACGAGCAGTACTTC.

The chain has TRBV7-6 and TRBJ2-1; 8 nucleotides match TRBD1. This CDR3 spans 13 amino acids. The J segment lost 12 bases and the V segment lost 7 bases, leaving 11 bases of the junction unmatched. Germline V CDR1 and CDR2: SGHVS, FNYEAQ. The CDR3 spells CASTRSGGQGQFF. The DNA of the CDR3 is TGTGCCAGCACAAGATCAGGGGGCCAAGGGCAGTTCTTC.

This sequence joins TRBV27 and TRBJ2-5; 10 bases match TRBD2. Per the germline V gene, CDR1 is MNHEY and CDR2 is SMNVEV (reference sequence). V was pared by 5 bases and J by 5 bases, with 8 bases of the junction left unmatched. The CDR3 is made up of 15 amino acids. The CDR3 coding sequence is TGTGCCAGCAGTCCGGAACTAGCGGGAAAGGAGACCCAGTACTTC. It specifies CASSPELAGKETQYF.

This clone was seen only once. J is TRBJ1-1 and V is TRBV18; perhaps TRBD1 as D (6 bases). The germline CDR1 and CDR2 sequences are KGHSH and LQKENI. This CDR3 is 15 amino acids long. V was cut by 5 bases and J by 2 bases, with 15 bases left in between. The CDR3 DNA is TGTGCCAGCTCAAGGGGGGCCACATTTAACACTGAAGCTTTCTTT. Translation gives CASSRGATFNTEAFF.

This chain connects TRBV19 to TRBJ2-5; 7 bases line up with TRBD1. The CDR3 runs to 14 residues. Looked up from germline, CDR1 is LNHDA and CDR2 is SQIVND (reference sequence). Losses at the gene ends were 6 bases for V and 2 bases for J; bases not matched to a gene: 6. In DNA, the CDR3 is TGTGCCAGTAGCCACGGACAGGTACAAGAGACCCAGTACTTC. Translation gives CASSHGQVQETQYF.

Notes on this clone: The sample has other DNA sequences that encode this CDR3 too. The chain links TRBV5-1 to TRBJ2-7, with a possible D match to TRBD1 (5 bases). Germline lookup yields CDR1 SGHRS and CDR2 YFSETQ. The length of the CDR3 is 12 residues. Trimming took off 4 bases at V and 0 bases at J, with 5 bases between the two ends. The CDR3 DNA follows: TGCGCCAGCAGCCAGGGCTCCTACGAGCAGTACTTC. This translates into CASSQGSYEQYF.

The chain recombines TRBV2 with TRBJ1-1; TRBD1 might be the D (6 bases). The CDR3 length is 15 residues. Germline V CDR1 and CDR2: SNHLY, FYNNEI. V shed 6 bases and J shed 4 bases, with 18 bases lying between them. In nucleotides, the CDR3 is TGTGCCAGCAGCAAAGGGGGGCAGGGAGGCACTGAAGCTTTCTTT. Amino acids: CASSKGGQGGTEAFF.

This chain joins TRBV30 and TRBJ1-1; TRBD1 aligns across 9 bases. The length of the CDR3 is 13 residues. Germline V gene lookup returns CDR1 GTSNPN and CDR2 SVGIG (reference sequence). The V gene end was trimmed by 8 bases and the J gene end by 4 bases; junction bases not matched to a gene: 8. The CDR3 DNA is TGTGCCGGGGACAGGGACAGTTCCACTGAAGCTTTCTTT. This codes for CAGDRDSSTEAFF.

V usage is TRBV18 and J usage is TRBJ1-1, with D hard to call. Germline CDR1 and CDR2: KGHSH and LQKENI. V was pared by 3 bases and J by 3 bases, with 11 bases between. The CDR3 is made up of 14 amino acids. This CDR3 reads CASSPIKGHTEAFF. CDR3 in DNA: TGTGCCAGCTCACCTATAAAAGGGCACACTGAAGCTTTCTTT.

The rearrangement joins TRBV18 to TRBJ1-4; D remains ambiguous. This CDR3 has 14 residues. Germline V gene lookup returns CDR1 KGHSH and CDR2 LQKENI. Trimming left V 4 bases short and J 5 bases short, with 11 bases between. CDR3 bases: TGTGCCAGCTCACTAAGGGTTCAGAATGAAAAACTGTTTTTT. Its protein is CASSLRVQNEKLFF.

The chain couples TRBV18 to TRBJ2-7; a possible D gene is TRBD2 (6 bases). This CDR3 spans 16 amino acids. Germline assignment: CDR1 KGHSH and CDR2 LQKENI. Trimming stripped 0 bases from V and 1 base from J, with 13 bases between. The CDR3 protein is CASSPPGGAYSYEQYF. CDR3 coding DNA: TGTGCCAGCTCACCACCGGGCGGGGCTTATTCCTACGAGCAGTACTTC.

J is TRBJ2-3 and V is TRBV19; D gene ambiguous. From germline, CDR1 is LNHDA and CDR2 SQIVND (reference sequence). Trimming left V 8 bases short and J 3 bases short, with 21 bases between. The CDR3 is 16 residues long. In nucleotides, the CDR3 is TGTGCCAGTGCTCTCCTTCCTGAGGCCACGACAGATACGCAGTATTTT. Residues: CASALLPEATTDTQYF.

The chain uses TRBV25-1 and TRBJ2-6; 7 nucleotides line up with TRBD1. Trimming took 3 bases from V and 0 from J; bases not matched to a gene: 8. This CDR3 region has 18 residues. Germline V gene sequence: CDR1 MGHDK, CDR2 SYGVNS. The CDR3 bases are TGTGCCAGCAGTGATTCCTTGGGACAGATCTCTGGGGCCAACGTCCTGACTTTC. It is translated as CASSDSLGQISGANVLTF.

The chain combines TRBV27 with TRBJ2-1, with 7 positions matching TRBD2. Trimming took 5 bases from V and 5 from J; bases not matched to a gene: 12. This CDR3 is built from 16 residues. Germline-derived CDR1 and CDR2 are MNHEY and SMNVEV (reference sequence). CDR3 sequence: CASSPAYLAVNNEQFF. The DNA for the CDR3 is TGTGCCAGCAGTCCCGCCTACCTAGCGGTGAACAATGAGCAGTTCTTC.

This rearrangement joins TRBV5-4 to TRBJ2-5; D gene uncertain. The CDR3 is 16 amino acids. Trimming took off 0 bases at V and 7 bases at J, with 19 bases between the two ends. The germline gives CDR1 SGHNT, CDR2 YYREEE (reference sequence). The CDR3, as DNA: TGTGCCAGCAGCTTGGTGGGCAGGATTGGCCCCCGGACCCAGTACTTC. The encoded protein is CASSLVGRIGPRTQYF.

This chain uses TRBV7-6 with TRBJ2-3; the D gene is possibly TRBD1 (6 bases). There are 15 residues in the CDR3. The germline V gene encodes CDR1 SGHVS and CDR2 FNYEAQ. V lost 1 base, J lost 1 base, and 9 bases lay in between. In nucleotides, the CDR3 is TGTGCCAGCAGCTTAGGGGACATCCGCACAGATACGCAGTATTTT. Protein: CASSLGDIRTDTQYF.

The rearrangement links TRBV19 to TRBJ2-1; no clear D. V lost 9 bases to trimming and J lost 16 bases, with 25 bases between them. The length of the CDR3 is 13 residues. From germline, CDR1 is LNHDA and CDR2 SQIVND (reference sequence). The CDR3 here is CASSGDSRISTFF. The CDR3 nucleotides read TGTGCCAGCAGTGGAGACTCCCGAATCTCTACCTTCTTC.

This sequence joins TRBV5-1 and TRBJ2-5, with 9 bases lining up with TRBD2. V lost 4 bases and J lost 2; bases outside the gene matches: 9. This CDR3 region has 16 residues. In germline, CDR1 is SGHRS, CDR2 YFSETQ. CDR3 sequence (DNA): TGCGCCAGCAGCCCGCGGGCTAGCGGGATACAAGAGACCCAGTACTTC. This codes for CASSPRASGIQETQYF.